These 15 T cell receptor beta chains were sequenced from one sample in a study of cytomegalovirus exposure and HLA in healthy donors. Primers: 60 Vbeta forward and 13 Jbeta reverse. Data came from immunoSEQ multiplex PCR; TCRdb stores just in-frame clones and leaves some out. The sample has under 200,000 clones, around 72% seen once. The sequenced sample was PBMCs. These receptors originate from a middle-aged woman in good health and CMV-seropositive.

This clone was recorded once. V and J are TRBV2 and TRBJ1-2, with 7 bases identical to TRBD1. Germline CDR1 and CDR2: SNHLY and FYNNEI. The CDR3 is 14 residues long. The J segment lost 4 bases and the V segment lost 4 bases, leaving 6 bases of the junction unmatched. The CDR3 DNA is TGTGCCAGCAGTGCCCAGGGACAGACCTATGGCTACACCTTC. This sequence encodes CASSAQGQTYGYTF.

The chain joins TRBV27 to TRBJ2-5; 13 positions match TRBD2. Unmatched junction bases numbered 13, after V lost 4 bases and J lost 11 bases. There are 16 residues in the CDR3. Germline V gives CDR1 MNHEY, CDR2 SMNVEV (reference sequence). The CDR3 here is CASSSSLLAGGREQYF. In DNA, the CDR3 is TGTGCCAGCAGTTCCTCCCTACTAGCGGGGGGGCGTGAGCAGTACTTC.

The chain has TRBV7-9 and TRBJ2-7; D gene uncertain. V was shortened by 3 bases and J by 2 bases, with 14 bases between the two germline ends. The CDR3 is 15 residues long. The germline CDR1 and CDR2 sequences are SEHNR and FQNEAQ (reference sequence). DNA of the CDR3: TGTGCCAGCAGCTTCGGTTTGCGCGGTACCTACGAGCAGTACTTC. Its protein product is CASSFGLRGTYEQYF.

The chain's CDR3 is CASSLGGVSDTQYF. The CDR3 DNA reads TGTGCCAGCAGTTTGGGGGGGGTCTCAGATACGCAGTATTTT. The V and J genes are TRBV25-1 and TRBJ2-3; 7 bases align to TRBD2. Germline-derived CDR1 and CDR2 are MGHDK and SYGVNS. The V and J ends lost 5 bases and 4 bases, in that order; junction bases with no gene match: 6. CDR3 size: 14 residues.

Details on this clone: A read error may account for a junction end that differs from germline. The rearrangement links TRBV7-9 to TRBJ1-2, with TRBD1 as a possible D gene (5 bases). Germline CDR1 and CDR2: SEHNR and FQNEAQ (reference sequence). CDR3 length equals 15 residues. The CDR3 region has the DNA TGTTCCAGCAGCTTAGAGGGGAGGGCAGCTATCGGCTACACCTTC. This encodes CSSSLEGRAAIGYTF.

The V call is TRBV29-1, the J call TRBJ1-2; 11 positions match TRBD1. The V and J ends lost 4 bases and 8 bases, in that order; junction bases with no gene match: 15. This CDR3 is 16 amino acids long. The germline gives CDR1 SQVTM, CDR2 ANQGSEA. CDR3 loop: CSVVGGVGTGGLGYTF. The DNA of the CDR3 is TGCAGCGTTGTGGGGGGCGTGGGGACAGGGGGATTGGGCTACACCTTC.

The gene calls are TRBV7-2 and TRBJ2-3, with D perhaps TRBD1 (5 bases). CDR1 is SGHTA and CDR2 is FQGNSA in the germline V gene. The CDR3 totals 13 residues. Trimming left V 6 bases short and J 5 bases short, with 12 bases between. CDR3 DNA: TGTGCCAGCAGTCTGGGGCCGGGAGATACGCAGTATTTT. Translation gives CASSLGPGDTQYF.

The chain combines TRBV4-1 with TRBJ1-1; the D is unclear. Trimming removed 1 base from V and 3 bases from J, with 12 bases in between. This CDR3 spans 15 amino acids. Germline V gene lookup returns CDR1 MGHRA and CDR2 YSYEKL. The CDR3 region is CASSQAEYAYTEAFF. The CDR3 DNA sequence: TGCGCCAGCAGCCAAGCCGAGTATGCATACACTGAAGCTTTCTTT.

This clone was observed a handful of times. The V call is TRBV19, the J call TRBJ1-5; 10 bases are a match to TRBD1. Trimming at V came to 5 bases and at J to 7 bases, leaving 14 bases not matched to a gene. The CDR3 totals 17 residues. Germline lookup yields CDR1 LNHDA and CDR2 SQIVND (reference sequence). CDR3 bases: TGTGCCAGTAGTTCGGGGACAGGGGCAATCACACGGCAGCCCCAGCATTTT. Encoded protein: CASSSGTGAITRQPQHF. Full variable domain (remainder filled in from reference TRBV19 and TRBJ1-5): DGGITQSPKYLFRKEGQNVTLSCEQNLNHDAMYWYRQDPGQGLRLIYYSQIVNDFQKGDIAEGYSVSREKKESFPLTVTSAQKNPTAFYLCASSSGTGAITRQPQHFGDGTRLSIL.

CDR3 nucleotide sequence: TGCGCCAGCAGCCAAGATAGGACTAGCGGGGCCTACAATGAGCAGTTCTTC. This translates into CASSQDRTSGAYNEQFF. The chain uses TRBV4-3 and TRBJ2-1; 12 nucleotides align to TRBD2. CDR1 and CDR2 from the germline V gene are LGHNA and YSLEER. The CDR3 totals 17 residues. Trimming took 0 bases from V and 2 from J; bases not matched to a gene: 2.

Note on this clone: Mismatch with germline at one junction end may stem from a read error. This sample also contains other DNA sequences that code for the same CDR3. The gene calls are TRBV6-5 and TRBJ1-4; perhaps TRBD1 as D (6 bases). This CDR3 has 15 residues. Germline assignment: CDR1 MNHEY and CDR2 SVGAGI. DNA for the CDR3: TGCGCCAGCAGTTACGGGGGCAGGGCGGGTGAAAAACTGTTTTTT. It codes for CASSYGGRAGEKLFF.

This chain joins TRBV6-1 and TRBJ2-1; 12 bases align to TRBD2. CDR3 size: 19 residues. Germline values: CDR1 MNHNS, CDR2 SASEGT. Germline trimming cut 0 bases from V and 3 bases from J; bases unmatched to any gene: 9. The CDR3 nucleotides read TGTGCCAGCAGTGAAGCGACTAGCGGGGGAGCAGATATCTACAATGAGCAGTTCTTC. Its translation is CASSEATSGGADIYNEQFF.

CDR3 protein: CASSLIGGNTEAFF. CDR3 DNA: TGTGCCAGCAGTTTAATAGGAGGGAACACTGAAGCTTTCTTT. This chain uses TRBV28 with TRBJ1-1; D gene unclear. V lost 2 bases and J 1 base, leaving 8 bases between the germline ends. This CDR3 has 14 residues. CDR1 and CDR2 (germline): MDHEN, SYDVKM.

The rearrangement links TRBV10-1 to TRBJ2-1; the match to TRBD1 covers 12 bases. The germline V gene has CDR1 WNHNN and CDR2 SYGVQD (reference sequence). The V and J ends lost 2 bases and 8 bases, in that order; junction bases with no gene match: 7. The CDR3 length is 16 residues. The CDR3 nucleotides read TGCGCCAGCAGTGAGGAGGGACAGGGGGCATTCGATGAGCAGTTCTTC. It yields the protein CASSEEGQGAFDEQFF.

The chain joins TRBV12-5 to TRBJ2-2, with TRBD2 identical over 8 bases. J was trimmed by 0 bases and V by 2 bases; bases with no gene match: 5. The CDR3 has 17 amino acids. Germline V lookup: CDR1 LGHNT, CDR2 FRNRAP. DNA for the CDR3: TGTGCTAGTGGTTTGACGCGCGGGGGGACGAACACCGGGGAGCTGTTTTTT. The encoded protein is CASGLTRGGTNTGELFF.